This is a list of T cell receptor beta chains from one sample in a study of cytomegalovirus exposure and HLA in healthy donors. Assay: immunoSEQ multiplex PCR; the TCRdb copy retains only in-frame clones and omits some. Among around 100,000 clones listed, around 80% were seen once. The sequencing input was PBMCs. The receptors here all came from a woman aged 35 to 49 in good health and CMV-seronegative. Both conserved end residues are part of each CDR3. The D gene is left open where the match is weak. Rows may omit the clone size; those that give it use once, few, many or a size class.

j_call | v_call | clone_size | d_call | cdr3_aa | cdr3_nt
TRBJ1-4 | TRBV5-1 | few | TRBD1 | CASSSGQGQEKLFF | TGCGCCAGCAGCTCGGGACAGGGTCAAGAAAAACTGTTTTTT
TRBJ2-2 | TRBV5-6 | - | TRBD2 | CASSLVGRDTGELFF | TGTGCCAGCAGCTTGGTCGGGAGGGACACCGGGGAGCTGTTTTTT
TRBJ2-7 | TRBV6-1 | once | TRBD2 | CALTGGDTYEQYF | TGTGCCCTCACGGGGGGGGACACCTACGAGCAGTACTTC
TRBJ2-7 | TRBV5-1 | - | TRBD2 | CASSQAGGFYEQYF | TGCGCCAGCAGCCAAGCGGGGGGCTTCTACGAGCAGTACTTC
TRBJ2-7 | TRBV28 | few | - | CASSLAYEQYF | TGTGCCAGCAGTTTAGCGTACGAGCAGTACTTC
TRBJ1-5 | TRBV11-2 | - | - | CASSLGSGEHQPQHF | TGTGCCAGCAGCTTAGGGTCTGGGGAGCATCAGCCCCAGCATTTT
TRBJ2-3 | TRBV7-8 | - | - | CASSSVTEVSTDTQYF | TGTGCCAGCAGCTCAGTGACAGAGGTTAGCACAGATACGCAGTATTTT
TRBJ2-3 | TRBV18 | - | TRBD1 | CASSPGTAASGTDTQYF | TGTGCCAGCTCACCAGGGACAGCGGCATCCGGCACAGATACGCAGTATTTT
TRBJ2-1 | TRBV30 | - | TRBD2 | CAWIRGGPNEQFF | TGTGCCTGGATACGGGGGGGGCCGAATGAGCAGTTCTTC
TRBJ2-7 | TRBV18 | - | TRBD2 | CASSPNNLAASSYEQYF | TGTGCCAGCTCGCCCAACAATCTAGCGGCTAGCTCCTACGAGCAGTACTTC
TRBJ1-4 | TRBV6-6 | - | TRBD1 | CASSYSTGIDEKLFF | TGTGCCAGCAGTTACTCGACAGGGATTGATGAAAAACTGTTTTTT
TRBJ2-7 | TRBV7-9 | - | - | CASSSVGVYEQYF | TGTGCCAGCAGCTCTGTAGGAGTCTACGAGCAGTACTTC
TRBJ2-7 | TRBV29-1 | - | TRBD2 | CSVGAGGPYEQYF | TGCAGCGTTGGCGCGGGGGGACCCTACGAGCAGTACTTC
TRBJ1-1 | TRBV29-1 | - | - | CSVDRGLNTEAFF | TGCAGCGTTGATAGGGGCCTGAACACTGAAGCTTTCTTT
TRBJ2-6 | TRBV2 | - | TRBD1 | CATGTETNVLTF | TGTGCCACCGGGACAGAAACCAACGTCCTGACTTTC
TRBJ2-1 | TRBV19 | once | TRBD1 | CASSAPRDRGSDEQFF | TGTGCCAGTAGTGCCCCTAGGGACAGGGGGTCGGATGAGCAGTTCTTC
TRBJ2-7 | TRBV14 | - | TRBD1 | CASSVQGALSYEQYF | TGTGCCAGCAGCGTACAGGGGGCGTTATCCTACGAGCAGTACTTC
TRBJ2-2 | TRBV7-9 | - | - | CASSLGEFTGELFF | TGTGCCAGCAGCTTAGGCGAGTTCACCGGGGAGCTGTTTTTT
TRBJ1-2 | TRBV28 | - | TRBD1 | CASGGQGGLYGYTF | TGTGCCAGCGGGGGACAGGGGGGATTATATGGCTACACCTTC
TRBJ2-7 | TRBV19 | - | TRBD1 | CASTVRDRPYEQYF | TGTGCCAGTACAGTCCGGGACAGGCCCTACGAGCAGTACTTC
TRBJ2-1 | TRBV9 | - | TRBD2 | CASTLLAGGGNEQFF | TGTGCCAGCACCTTACTAGCGGGGGGGGGAAATGAGCAGTTCTTC
TRBJ1-3 | TRBV10-2 | once | TRBD1 | CASSPGTGGGNTIYF | TGCGCCAGCAGCCCCGGGACAGGGGGAGGAAACACCATATATTTT
TRBJ2-1 | TRBV4-2 | - | - | CASSQGGQYNEQFF | TGTGCCAGCAGCCAGGGGGGGCAGTACAATGAGCAGTTCTTC
TRBJ1-1 | TRBV29-1 | - | - | CSAAAAKGTEAFF | TGCAGCGCAGCCGCGGCCAAGGGGACTGAAGCTTTCTTT
TRBJ1-5 | TRBV28 | - | - | CASSLIGGSQPQHF | TGTGCCAGCAGTTTGATCGGAGGGAGTCAGCCCCAGCATTTT
TRBJ2-7 | TRBV5-6 | - | TRBD1 | CASSLGTGAYEQYF | TGTGCCAGCAGCTTGGGGACAGGGGCCTACGAGCAGTACTTC
TRBJ1-6 | TRBV6-1 | - | - | CASSESGDNSPLHF | TGTGCCAGCAGTGAGTCAGGGGATAATTCACCCCTCCACTTT
TRBJ2-5 | TRBV7-2 | - | - | CASSLDREETQYF | TGTGCCAGCAGCTTAGACAGGGAAGAGACCCAGTACTTC
TRBJ2-7 | TRBV15 | - | - | CATSRGDRDLAYEQYF | TGTGCCACCAGCAGAGGAGATCGGGATTTAGCCTACGAGCAGTACTTC
TRBJ2-5 | TRBV6-5 | - | - | CASSRDSKTGEQYF | TGTGCCAGCAGTCGGGACTCGAAAACGGGGGAGCAGTACTTC
TRBJ1-4 | TRBV5-6 | - | - | CASSPRTTEKLFF | TGTGCCAGCAGCCCTCGTACAACCGAAAAACTGTTTTTT
TRBJ2-3 | TRBV6-5 | - | - | CASSRTTASTDTQYF | TGTGCCAGCAGTAGGACGACAGCAAGCACAGATACGCAGTATTTT
TRBJ2-5 | TRBV7-2 | - | - | CASSQERETQYF | TGTGCCAGCAGCCAGGAAAGGGAGACCCAGTACTTC
TRBJ1-5 | TRBV6-1 | - | - | CASSGTPDQPQHF | TGTGCCAGCAGTGGGACTCCCGATCAGCCCCAGCATTTT
TRBJ2-5 | TRBV10-1 | - | TRBD2 | CASSEGTSGTQVAQYF | TGCGCCAGCAGTGAAGGGACTAGCGGGACCCAGGTGGCCCAGTACTTC
TRBJ2-1 | TRBV4-3 | - | - | CASSQELQVPYNEQFF | TGCGCCAGCAGCCAAGAATTACAGGTACCATACAATGAGCAGTTCTTC
TRBJ1-5 | TRBV28 | - | - | CASSLSTAQHF | TGTGCCAGCAGTTTATCCACAGCCCAGCATTTT
TRBJ2-5 | TRBV9 | - | TRBD2 | CASSPGRAVETQYF | TGTGCCAGCAGCCCAGGGAGGGCGGTAGAGACCCAGTACTTC